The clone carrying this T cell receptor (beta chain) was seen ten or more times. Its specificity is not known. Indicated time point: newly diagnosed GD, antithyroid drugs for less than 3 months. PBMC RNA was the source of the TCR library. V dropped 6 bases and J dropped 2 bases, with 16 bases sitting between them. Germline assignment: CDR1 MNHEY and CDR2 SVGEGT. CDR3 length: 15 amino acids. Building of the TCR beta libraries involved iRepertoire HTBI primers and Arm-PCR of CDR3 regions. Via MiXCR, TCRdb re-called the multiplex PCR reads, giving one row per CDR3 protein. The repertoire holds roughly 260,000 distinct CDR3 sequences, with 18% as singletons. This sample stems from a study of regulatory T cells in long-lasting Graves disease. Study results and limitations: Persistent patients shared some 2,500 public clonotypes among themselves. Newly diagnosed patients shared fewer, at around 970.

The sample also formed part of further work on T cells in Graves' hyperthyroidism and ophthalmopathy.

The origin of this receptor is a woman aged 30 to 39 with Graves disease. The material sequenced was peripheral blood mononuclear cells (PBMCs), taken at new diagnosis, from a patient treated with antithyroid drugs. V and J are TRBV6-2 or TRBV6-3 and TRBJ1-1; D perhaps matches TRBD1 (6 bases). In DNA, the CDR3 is TGTGCCAGCAGGGGGGGCGGCGCCGCAAACACTGAAGCTTTCTTT. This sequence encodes CASRGGGAANTEAFF.